This T cell receptor (beta chain) stems from a study of OX40 agonist ivuxolimab in advanced cancers. About the study as a whole: Ivuxolimab, which targeted the costimulatory receptor OX40 (CD134), was an agonistic, fully human IgG2 monoclonal antibody. Intravenous ivuxolimab was administered to patients every 2 weeks at six dose levels: 0.01, 0.1, 0.3, 1.5, 3 and 10 mg/kg. The dose-escalation cohort was 82.7% male with a mean age of around 64 years, ranging from 23 to 79. Among the approximately 50 dose-escalation patients, 19 had hepatocellular carcinoma, around 15 melanoma, 9 renal cell carcinoma and 9 head and neck cancer. Partial responses occurred in three dose-escalation patients, of whom one had hepatocellular carcinoma and two had cutaneous melanoma. Peripheral TCRbeta sequencing aimed to test whether ivuxolimab altered TCR sequence diversity and caused clonal T-cell expansion. The paper covers the monotherapy dose-escalation part of the phase I ivuxolimab trial, which included N of about 50 patients. Prior anti-PD-1, anti-PD-L1 or anti-CTLA-4 therapy was permitted, and checkpoint inhibitors had been received by 30% to 40% of dose-escalation patients.

CDR1 and CDR2 are read off the germline V gene as ENHRY and SYGVKD. The germline ends are 12 bases apart after V is trimmed by 2 bases and J by 5 bases. The CDR3 measures 14 amino acids from cysteine to phenylalanine. Just the 42-base CDR3 DNA is kept, in frame starting at base 1. Genomic DNA was isolated from the sorted cells so that the TCRbeta CDR3 region could be sequenced. TCRbeta CDR3 regions were sequenced using the immunoSEQ Assay. TCRdb's version of the immuneACCESS table is confined to in-frame rearrangements and falls short of the full clone set. An unresolved V gene accounts for under half of the shortfall where checked; the remainder is of unknown origin. The sample contains over 80,000 clones, around 78% of them found a single time. More than 0.7% of the sample is held by the ten biggest clonotypes. What the research found in general, with its limitations: Clonal expansion of both CD4+ and CD8+ blood T cells was observed from baseline to week 6 at doses 0.1 to 3.0 mg/kg. The antigen specificity of the clonally expanded peripheral T cells was not determined. In the 0.1-3.0 mg/kg groups, partial responders were among the patients with the lowest normalized peripheral clonal expansion, particularly in CD8+ T cells. After ivuxolimab, CD8+ T cells had more expanded clones than CD4+ T cells on average. Low levels of normalized T-cell clonal expansion were also seen in some patients who did not respond.

As regards this clone: What this receptor recognizes is not known. Base quality data are lacking; no much larger clone is found one base away.

Patients with a history of autoimmune disease or receiving systemic immunosuppression were excluded from the trial. In every dose cohort, peripheral blood was drawn for TCR sequencing at baseline, cycle 4 day 1, and cycle 7 day 1. The samples were taken from a phase I, first-in-human, multicenter, open-label dose-escalation trial of ivuxolimab. The trial enrolled adults with locally advanced or metastatic head and neck squamous cell, hepatocellular, melanoma or renal cell carcinoma. CD4+ and CD8+ T cells were sorted separately from peripheral blood before TCR sequencing. Specimen: CD4+ or CD8+ T cells sorted from blood, collected in a trial of the OX40 agonist ivuxolimab. This clonotype originated in an adult with an advanced solid tumor such as melanoma, head and neck, liver or kidney cancer. Rearrangement joined TRBV10-3 to TRBJ2-5; the D region may be TRBD1 or TRBD2, each matching 5 bases equally. The CDR3 protein: CAISEGGPQETQYF. The DNA sequence reads TGTGCCATCAGTGAGGGGGGTCCCCAGGAGACCCAGTACTTC.